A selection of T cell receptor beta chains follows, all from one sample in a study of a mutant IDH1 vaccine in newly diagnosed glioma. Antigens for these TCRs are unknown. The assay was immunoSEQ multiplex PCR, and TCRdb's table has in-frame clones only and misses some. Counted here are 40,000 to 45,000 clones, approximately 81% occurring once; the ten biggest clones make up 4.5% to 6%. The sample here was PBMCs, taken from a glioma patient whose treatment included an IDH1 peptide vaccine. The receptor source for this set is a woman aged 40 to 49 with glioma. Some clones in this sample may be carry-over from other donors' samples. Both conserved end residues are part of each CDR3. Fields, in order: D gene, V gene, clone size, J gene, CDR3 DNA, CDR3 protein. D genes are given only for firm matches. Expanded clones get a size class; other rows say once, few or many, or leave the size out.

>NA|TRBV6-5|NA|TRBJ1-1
TGTGCCAGCAGTTACTCAGTGCGGAGCACTGAAGCTTTCTTT
CASSYSVRSTEAFF
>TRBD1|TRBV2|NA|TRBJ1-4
TGTGCCAGCAGTTTTAACAGGGGGAGGCCTGAAAAACTGTTTTTT
CASSFNRGRPEKLFF
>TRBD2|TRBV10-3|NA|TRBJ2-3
TGTGCCATCAGTGAGTCGTCGGGGGGGGACACAGATACGCAGTATTTT
CAISESSGGDTDTQYF
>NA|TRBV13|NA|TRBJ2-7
TGTGCCAGCAGCGCCCCGGAAGGTGACGCGTACGAGCAGTACTTC
CASSAPEGDAYEQYF
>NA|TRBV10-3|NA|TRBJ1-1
TGTGCCATCAGTTCTAACACTGAAGCTTTCTTT
CAISSNTEAFF
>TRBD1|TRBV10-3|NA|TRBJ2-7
TGTGCCCACAGCCAAACCCGGACAGGGGGGGACGAGCAGTACTTC
CAHSQTRTGGDEQYF
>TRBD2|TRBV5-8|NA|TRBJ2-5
TGTGCCAGCAGCCCTTTACTAGCGGGGGGCCAAGAGACCCAGTACTTC
CASSPLLAGGQETQYF
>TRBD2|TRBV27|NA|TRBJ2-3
TGTGCCAGCAGTTTCCAAGCGGGGAGGGATACGCAGTATTTT
CASSFQAGRDTQYF
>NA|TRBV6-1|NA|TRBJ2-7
TGTGCCAGCAGTGAAGGGGGGGTCCGCTACGAGCAGTACTTC
CASSEGGVRYEQYF
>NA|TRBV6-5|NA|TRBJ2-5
TGTGCCAGCAGTTACACAACCCGGGGTCGAGAGACCCAGTACTTC
CASSYTTRGRETQYF
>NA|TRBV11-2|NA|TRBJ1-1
TGTGCCAGCAGCTTTGAAAGTCAAGCTTTCTTT
CASSFESQAFF
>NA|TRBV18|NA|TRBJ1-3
TGTGCCAGCTCACCTAAAAATGGAAACACCATATATTTT
CASSPKNGNTIYF
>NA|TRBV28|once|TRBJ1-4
TGTGCCAGCAGTTTAGGGGGGATCACTAATGAAAAACTGTTTTTT
CASSLGGITNEKLFF
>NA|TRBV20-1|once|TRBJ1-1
TGCAGTGCTCTCCCTACTACTGAAGCTTTCTTT
CSALPTTEAFF
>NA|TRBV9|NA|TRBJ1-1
TGTGCCAGCAGTCCCGAGTGGGTGAACACTGAAGCTTTCTTT
CASSPEWVNTEAFF
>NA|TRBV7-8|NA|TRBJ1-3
TGTGCCAGCAGCTTGGGGCAGCATCTCTCTGGAAACACCATATATTTT
CASSLGQHLSGNTIYF
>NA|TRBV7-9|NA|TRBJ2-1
TGTGCCGGGGCCCGGACAACGGGCAATGAGCAGTTCTTC
CAGARTTGNEQFF
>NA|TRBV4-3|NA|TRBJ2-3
TGCGCCAGCAGGGCCTTGTGGACGCAGTATTTT
CASRALWTQYF
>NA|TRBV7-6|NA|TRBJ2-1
TGTGCCAGCAAAATACTCGAAGGGAATGAGCAGTTCTTC
CASKILEGNEQFF
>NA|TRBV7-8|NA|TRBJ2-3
TGTGCCAGCAGCTCGAAGCGGGGACAGACCACAGATACGCAGTATTTT
CASSSKRGQTTDTQYF
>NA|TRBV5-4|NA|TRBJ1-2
TGTGCCAGCAGCCCGGACAGTAACTATGGCTACACCTTC
CASSPDSNYGYTF
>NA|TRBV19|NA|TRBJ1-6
TGTGCCAGTACTACCTCCCCCGGGTTCGGGGATGATTCACCCCTCCACTTT
CASTTSPGFGDDSPLHF
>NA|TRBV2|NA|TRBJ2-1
TGTGCCAGCAGGGGCAGGGTCGATGAGCAGTTCTTC
CASRGRVDEQFF
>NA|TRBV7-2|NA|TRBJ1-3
TGTGCCAGCAGCTTAAGGGGGGGCTCAGGTGGAAACACCATATATTTT
CASSLRGGSGGNTIYF
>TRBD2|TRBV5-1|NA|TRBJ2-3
TGCGCCAGCAGCTGGACTAGCGGGGCCACAGATACGCAGTATTTT
CASSWTSGATDTQYF
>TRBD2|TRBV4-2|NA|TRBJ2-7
TGTGCCAGCAGCCAAGTTCTAGCGGGGGGCTCCTACGAGCAGTACTTC
CASSQVLAGGSYEQYF
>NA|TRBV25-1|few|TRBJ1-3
TGTGCCAGCAGTGAATCGACAGCCAGAAACACCATATATTTT
CASSESTARNTIYF
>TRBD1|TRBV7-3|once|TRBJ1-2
TGTGCCAGCAGCTTAATACGGGACAGGGGCCATGGCTACACCTTC
CASSLIRDRGHGYTF
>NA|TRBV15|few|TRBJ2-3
TGTGCCACCAGCAGAGACCTGGACGACACAGATACGCAGTATTTT
CATSRDLDDTDTQYF
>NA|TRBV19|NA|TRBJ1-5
TGTGCCAGTAGTATTGCGGGGGTTAGCAATCAGCCCCAGCATTTT
CASSIAGVSNQPQHF
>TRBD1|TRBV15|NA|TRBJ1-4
TGTGCCACCAGCAGAGATCTCCAACAGGGGTTGAGAGAAAAACTGTTTTTT
CATSRDLQQGLREKLFF
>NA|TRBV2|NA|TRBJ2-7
TGTGCCAGCAAACAGGAGGAAGTTTCTGAGGAGCAGTACTTC
CASKQEEVSEEQYF
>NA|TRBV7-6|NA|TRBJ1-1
TGTGCCAGCAGTTCTCTCGGGGACACTGAAGCTTTCTTT
CASSSLGDTEAFF
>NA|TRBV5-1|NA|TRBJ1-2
TGCGCCAGCAGCTTGGGTGGGAACAGCTATGGCTACACCTTC
CASSLGGNSYGYTF
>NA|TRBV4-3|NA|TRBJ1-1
TGCGCCAGCAGCCAAGTTATGGGGGGTGGAAGGAACACTGAAGCTTTCTTT
CASSQVMGGGRNTEAFF
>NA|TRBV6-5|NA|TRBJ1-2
TGTGCCAGCAGTTACGAGGGGGTAGATGGCTACACCTTC
CASSYEGVDGYTF
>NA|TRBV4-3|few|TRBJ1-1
TGCGCCAGCAGCCCCGGCCGTTGGGCTGAAGCTTTCTTT
CASSPGRWAEAFF
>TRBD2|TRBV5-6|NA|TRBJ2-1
TGTGCCAGCAGCCTCTACCGGACTAGCGTAAGGCACAATGAGCAGTTCTTC
CASSLYRTSVRHNEQFF
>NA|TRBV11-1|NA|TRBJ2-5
TGTGCCAGCAGCTTTGGAGAGACCCAGTACTTC
CASSFGETQYF
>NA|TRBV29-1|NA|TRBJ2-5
TGCAGCGTTGAAGATCGGGCAGGGATAGAGACCCAGTACTTC
CSVEDRAGIETQYF
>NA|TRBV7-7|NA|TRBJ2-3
TGTGCTAGCAGCCTAACCCCCAGTGGCGGGGGCTTGGCAGATACGCAGTATTTT
CASSLTPSGGGLADTQYF
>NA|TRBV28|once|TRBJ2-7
TGTGCCAGCAGTTTACTCGGTCTCTCCTACGAGCAGTACTTC
CASSLLGLSYEQYF
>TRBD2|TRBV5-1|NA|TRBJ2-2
TGCGCCAGCAGCTTCCCCCGCGGGGGGGCCCCCGGGGAGCTGTTTTTT
CASSFPRGGAPGELFF
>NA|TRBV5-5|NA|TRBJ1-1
TGTGCCAGCAGCTTTGGGTGGGGGAACACTGAAGCTTTCTTT
CASSFGWGNTEAFF
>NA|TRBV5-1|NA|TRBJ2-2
TGCGCCAGCAGCTTACAGGCGGGAATGACCGGGGAGCTGTTTTTT
CASSLQAGMTGELFF
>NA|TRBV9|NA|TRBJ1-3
TGTGCCAGCCAGGACAGTGGAAACACCATATATTTT
CASQDSGNTIYF
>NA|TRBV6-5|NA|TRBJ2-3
TGTGCCAGCACTGGAAACACAGATACGCAGTATTTT
CASTGNTDTQYF
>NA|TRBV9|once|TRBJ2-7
TGTGCCAGCAGCGCGTCAGGGGATTGGGAGCAGTACTTC
CASSASGDWEQYF
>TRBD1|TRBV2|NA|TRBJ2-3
TGTGCCAGCAGTGAAATCAAGACAGGGTTTGGAGATACGCAGTATTTT
CASSEIKTGFGDTQYF
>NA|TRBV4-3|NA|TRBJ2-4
TGCGCCAGCAGCCAAGATCGGAGGGGGGTTTCCATTCAGTACTTC
CASSQDRRGVSIQYF
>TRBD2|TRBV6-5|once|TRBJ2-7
TGTGCCAGCAGCCCCGGGGGGGTTAGCCACGAGCAGTACTTC
CASSPGGVSHEQYF